The 4 T cell receptor beta chains presented below share a single source sample, sequenced in a study of follicular helper T cells after annual influenza vaccination. The protocol was immunoSEQ multiplex PCR, while the TCRdb copy is restricted to in-frame clones and leaves out a portion. The data contain roughly 10,000 clones, 70% to 90% of them seen just once; the ten biggest clones take up 0.4%. Stated time point: 2015-2016 season, 7 days after influenza vaccination. The source material was CXCR5- memory CD4+ T cells sorted from blood, sampled 7 days after influenza vaccination. The origin of the receptors is an adult who received the influenza vaccine.

J is TRBJ2-7 and V is TRBV7-2; TRBD1 agrees at 8 bases. The CDR3 has 14 amino acids. The germline V gene encodes CDR1 SGHTA and CDR2 FQGNSA. V trimming: 5 bases; J trimming: 5 bases; junction bases outside the gene matches: 8. The CDR3 protein is CASSVLTGADEQYF. DNA for the CDR3: TGTGCCAGCAGCGTACTGACAGGGGCGGACGAGCAGTACTTC.

This rearrangement joins TRBV7-9 to TRBJ2-7, with 7 bases matching TRBD1. In germline, CDR1 is SEHNR, CDR2 FQNEAQ (reference sequence). The CDR3 has 12 residues. V trimming: 3 bases; J trimming: 10 bases; junction bases outside the gene matches: 6. CDR3 nucleotide sequence: TGTGCCAGCAGCTTCGGACAGGATCGACAGTACTTC. It is translated as CASSFGQDRQYF.

The chain is built from TRBV5-1 and TRBJ1-4; D gene ambiguous. V dropped 4 bases and J dropped 2 bases, with 12 bases sitting between them. The CDR3 has 15 amino acids. Germline loops: CDR1 SGHRS, CDR2 YFSETQ. CDR3 coding DNA: TGCGCCAGCAGCGCCAAGGGAAGCACTAATGAAAAACTGTTTTTT. Its protein is CASSAKGSTNEKLFF.

The chain joins TRBV25-1 to TRBJ1-2; D is undetermined. Trimming shortened V by 5 bases and J by 9 bases, and 13 bases separated the two germline ends. The CDR3 length is 12 residues. The germline gives CDR1 MGHDK, CDR2 SYGVNS. CDR3 amino acids: CASSTGVTSYTF. Here the CDR3 DNA reads TGTGCCAGCAGTACCGGGGTGACGAGCTACACCTTC.